Listed below are T cell receptor beta chains from one sample, sequenced in a study of CD8 T cells in ankylosing spondylitis. TCRdb reanalysed the 5' RACE reads using MiXCR and keeps one entry per CDR3 protein. The sample shows approximately 31,000 distinct CDR3 sequences, about 31% of them seen only once. The sequenced sample was synovial fluid, either unsorted or a sorted T cell fraction (not recorded which). The receptor set was obtained from a male donor with ankylosing spondylitis. CDR3s include the opening cysteine and the closing phenylalanine or tryptophan. A D gene is named only where the DNA matches it firmly. Clone size is given for some rows only: seen once, a few or many times, or a class if the clone is expanded.

clone size: many
J gene: TRBJ2-3
D gene: TRBD1
V gene: TRBV11-2
CDR3 DNA: TGTGCCAGCAGTAGCCCAGGGGGCGGAGGCACAGATACGCAGTATTTT
CDR3 protein: CASSSPGGGGTDTQYF

clone size: NA
J gene: TRBJ2-3
D gene: TRBD2
V gene: TRBV15
CDR3 DNA: TGTGCCACCAGCAGAGGTAGCGGGTCAGATTCAGATACGCAGTATTTT
CDR3 protein: CATSRGSGSDSDTQYF

clone size: many
J gene: TRBJ1-1
D gene: TRBD1
V gene: TRBV2
CDR3 DNA: TGTGCCAGCAGTGGGACAGGGGGCGATACGACGAACACTGAAGCTTTCTTT
CDR3 protein: CASSGTGGDTTNTEAFF

clone size: NA
J gene: TRBJ2-2
D gene: TRBD2
V gene: TRBV7-2
CDR3 DNA: TGTGCCAGCAGCTTAGTCGCCTCGCTAGCGGGAGCCGGGGAGCTGTTTTTT
CDR3 protein: CASSLVASLAGAGELFF

clone size: NA
J gene: TRBJ1-1
D gene: NA
V gene: TRBV20-1
CDR3 DNA: TGCAGTGCTCAAAACATGAACACTGAAGCTTTCTTT
CDR3 protein: CSAQNMNTEAFF

clone size: few
J gene: TRBJ2-1
D gene: TRBD2
V gene: TRBV4-1
CDR3 DNA: TGCGCCAGCAGCCTGCGGACTAGTGCATCGTCCAATGAGCAGTTCTTC
CDR3 protein: CASSLRTSASSNEQFF

clone size: few
J gene: TRBJ2-3
D gene: TRBD2
V gene: TRBV13
CDR3 DNA: TGTGCCAGCAGCGCAGGGACTAGCGGGACCTCTACGCAGTATTTT
CDR3 protein: CASSAGTSGTSTQYF

clone size: NA
J gene: TRBJ1-1
D gene: NA
V gene: TRBV13
CDR3 DNA: TGTGCCAGCAGCTTGTCGGGGAACACTGAAGCTTTCTTT
CDR3 protein: CASSLSGNTEAFF

clone size: NA
J gene: TRBJ2-7
D gene: NA
V gene: TRBV10-3
CDR3 DNA: TGTGCCATCAGTGGGGGGTGGGGTGGACTACACGCTTCCTACGAGCAGTACTTC
CDR3 protein: CAISGGWGGLHASYEQYF

clone size: NA
J gene: TRBJ1-4
D gene: TRBD1
V gene: TRBV6-1
CDR3 DNA: TGTGCCAGCAGCCGTCCGACAGGGAGTAATGAAAAACTGTTTTTT
CDR3 protein: CASSRPTGSNEKLFF

clone size: NA
J gene: TRBJ2-7
D gene: TRBD1
V gene: TRBV28
CDR3 DNA: TGTGCCAGCCACGGGACAGGGGGCTACGAGCAGTACTTC
CDR3 protein: CASHGTGGYEQYF

clone size: many
J gene: TRBJ2-7
D gene: NA
V gene: TRBV11-2
CDR3 DNA: TGTGCCAGCAGCTTAGATCGCAATAGCGCCTACGAGCAGTACTTC
CDR3 protein: CASSLDRNSAYEQYF

clone size: NA
J gene: TRBJ2-2
D gene: NA
V gene: TRBV12-3/TRBV12-4
CDR3 DNA: TGTGCCAGCAGTGCCCGGGTCAGGGAGAACACCGGGGAGCTGTTTTTT
CDR3 protein: CASSARVRENTGELFF

clone size: few
J gene: TRBJ2-1
D gene: TRBD2
V gene: TRBV10-3
CDR3 DNA: TGTGCCATCAGTGAGTCCGGGAGGTACAATGAGCAGTTCTTC
CDR3 protein: CAISESGRYNEQFF

clone size: many
J gene: TRBJ1-2
D gene: NA
V gene: TRBV13
CDR3 DNA: TGTGCCAGCAGCTTAGGGGCCCTAGACCGGGAGGCCTATGGCTACACCTTC
CDR3 protein: CASSLGALDREAYGYTF

clone size: NA
J gene: TRBJ1-4
D gene: NA
V gene: TRBV4-1
CDR3 DNA: TGCGCCAGCAGCCAAGATCCCCCAGGCAGGACTAATGAAAAACTGTTTTTT
CDR3 protein: CASSQDPPGRTNEKLFF

clone size: many
J gene: TRBJ2-6
D gene: NA
V gene: TRBV27
CDR3 DNA: TGTGCCAGCACTCCCCTCTCTGGGGCCAACGTCCTGACTTTC
CDR3 protein: CASTPLSGANVLTF

clone size: NA
J gene: TRBJ2-1
D gene: TRBD2
V gene: TRBV4-1
CDR3 DNA: TGCGCCAGCAGCCTCTCGACTAGCGACCACAATGAGCAGTTCTTC
CDR3 protein: CASSLSTSDHNEQFF

clone size: few
J gene: TRBJ2-7
D gene: TRBD1
V gene: TRBV7-7
CDR3 DNA: TGTGCCAGCAGCCAAGGGACAGGGGGCTACGAGCAGTACTTC
CDR3 protein: CASSQGTGGYEQYF

clone size: NA
J gene: TRBJ2-1
D gene: NA
V gene: TRBV7-2
CDR3 DNA: TGTGCCAGCAGCTTCGGGAGGGGGCGATCTAGGTTCGATGAGCAGTTCTTC
CDR3 protein: CASSFGRGRSRFDEQFF